A single sample is the source of the 10 T cell receptor beta chains below, sequenced in a study of PD-L1 blockade in urothelial cancer. This table comes from immunoSEQ multiplex PCR, and its TCRdb copy is limited to in-frame clones, with some not included. Of 43,000 or so clones detected, 75% to 85% appear once; the ten largest clones hold 15% to 20%. Time point meaning: pretreatment peripheral blood. The sequenced sample was PBMCs, obtained around atezolizumab (anti-PD-L1) treatment. These receptors were obtained from a man aged 60-69 years with urothelial cancer.

This chain connects TRBV4-1 to TRBJ1-1; tentative D call: TRBD1 (6 bases). This CDR3 has 15 amino acids. Germline CDR1 MGHRA, CDR2 YSYEKL. Trimming removed 4 bases from V and 0 bases from J, with 12 bases in between. Here the CDR3 DNA reads TGCGCCAGCAGCCCTCAAGGGGGGGTGAACACTGAAGCTTTCTTT. It is translated as CASSPQGGVNTEAFF.

CDR3 in DNA: TGTGCCAGCAGTTTGGAGGGTGTCTGGAATCAGCCCCAGCATTTT. Protein product: CASSLEGVWNQPQHF. This sequence joins TRBV28 and TRBJ1-5; D remains unclear. CDR1 MDHEN and CDR2 SYDVKM come from the germline V gene. V was clipped by 3 bases and J by 4 bases, with 13 bases between them. The CDR3 has 15 residues.

This clone has a single count. J is TRBJ2-4 and V is TRBV5-6; 10 nucleotides match TRBD2. The CDR3 length is 15 residues. The trim removed 4 bases at V and 5 bases at J, leaving 6 bases unmatched. Germline CDR1 reads SGHDT; CDR2 reads YYEEEE. The CDR3 is CASSRRTSGENIQYF. CDR3 bases: TGTGCCAGCAGCCGACGGACTAGCGGTGAAAACATTCAGTACTTC.

V usage is TRBV18 and J usage is TRBJ1-1; D perhaps matches TRBD1 (6 bases). The CDR3 is 15 residues long. Trimming pared 3 bases from V and 1 base from J, leaving 12 bases between. The germline V gene encodes CDR1 KGHSH and CDR2 LQKENI. The chain's CDR3 is CASSPQTGANTEAFF. Here the CDR3 DNA reads TGTGCCAGCTCACCCCAGACAGGCGCGAACACTGAAGCTTTCTTT.

The chain is built from TRBV2 and TRBJ2-3; the match to TRBD2 covers 8 bases. The CDR3 totals 20 residues. Trimming at V came to 2 bases and at J to 10 bases, leaving 26 bases not matched to a gene. CDR1 and CDR2 from the germline V gene are SNHLY and FYNNEI. The CDR3 loop is CASSEPQWTSIRNRRGSQYF. CDR3 bases: TGTGCCAGCAGTGAACCCCAGTGGACTAGCATCCGGAATAGGCGGGGGTCGCAGTATTTT.

This rearrangement joins TRBV7-8 to TRBJ2-1; 9 nucleotides line up with TRBD2. Germline loops: CDR1 SGHVS, CDR2 FQNEAQ. CDR3 length: 15 amino acids. V shed 5 bases, J shed 8 bases, and the junction held 10 bases outside the gene matches. The CDR3 coding sequence is TGTGCCAGCAGCATCCCCGGGGGACTAGCAGATGAGCAGTTCTTC. Amino acid sequence: CASSIPGGLADEQFF.

The chain joins TRBV7-8 to TRBJ2-1, with 11 positions matching TRBD1. Trimming cost V 5 bases and J 7 bases; bases outside gene matches: 10. CDR1 and CDR2 (germline): SGHVS, FQNEAQ. CDR3 size: 16 residues. Written as DNA, the CDR3 is TGTGCCAGCAGCGCATCCGGGACAGGGGGTGGGAATGAGCAGTTCTTC. It codes for CASSASGTGGGNEQFF.

The rearrangement joins TRBV18 to TRBJ2-1; 13 nucleotides match TRBD2. With 3 bases clipped from V and 2 bases from J, the junction kept 4 bases outside the gene matches. The germline CDR1 and CDR2 sequences are KGHSH and LQKENI. This CDR3 is 17 amino acids long. The CDR3 sequence is CASSPGLAGVAYNEQFF. CDR3 sequence (DNA): TGTGCCAGCTCACCCGGACTAGCGGGAGTGGCCTACAATGAGCAGTTCTTC.

This sequence joins TRBV30 and TRBJ2-1; D is undetermined. Germline V CDR1 and CDR2: GTSNPN, SVGIG (reference sequence). The CDR3 extends over 12 amino acids. V was cut by 3 bases and J by 8 bases, with 11 bases left in between. The CDR3 nucleotides are TGTGCCTGGAGCTCAACTGGGCATGAGCAGTTCTTC. This gives the protein CAWSSTGHEQFF.

This chain joins TRBV27 and TRBJ2-1, with TRBD2 identical over 11 bases. There are 19 residues in the CDR3. The germline V gene encodes CDR1 MNHEY and CDR2 SMNVEV (reference sequence). V shed 2 bases and J 0 bases; nucleotides not matched to a gene: 9. CDR3 residues: CASSLGGLAGLISYNEQFF. In DNA, the CDR3 is TGTGCCAGCAGTTTAGGTGGACTAGCGGGTCTTATCTCCTACAATGAGCAGTTCTTC.